This TCR beta chain was identified during a study of T and B cells in COVID-19 patients. Study in general: Most recovered patients had mild to moderate COVID-19 treated as outpatients.

BIOMED2 TRB-A/B primer pools were used in multiplex TRB PCR. TCRdb passed the multiplex PCR reads through MiXCR, listing each CDR3 protein once. The sample lists 4,000 to 5,000 distinct CDR3 sequences, 25% to 35% occurring once. From blood, about 240-550 ng of genomic DNA served as TRB template. As for this clonotype: An end of the junction differs from the germline gene, which may be a read error.

The V gene's germline CDR1 is SQVTM and CDR2 ANQGSEA. The CDR3 is 12 amino acids. The origin of this receptor is a human donor with active COVID-19. V gene TRBV29-1 combines with J gene TRBJ2-2, with D tentatively TRBD2 (5 bases). Input material: blood. CDR3 sequence (DNA): TGCAGCGTTCTAGATTTTTGCGGGCAGCTGTTTTTT. Amino acids: CSVLDFCGQLFF.